The sequence of this T cell receptor beta chain was determined in a study of blood T cell repertoires in COVID-19. V gave up 2 bases and J gave up 2 bases, with 12 bases separating them. The CDR3 sequence is 15 residues long. Germline V gives CDR1 MNHEY, CDR2 SVGAGI. Authors' processing steps: Amplification with reference gene primers provided the estimates of nucleated cell counts. Assay: immunoSEQ multiplex PCR; the TCRdb copy retains only in-frame clones and omits some. Clone size and the V and J calls come from that table; the DNA yielded D and trimming. This sample has about 34,000 clones; around four fifths occur once, and the top ten carry 7% to 8.5%.

This sequence originates from an older woman with acute or convalescent COVID-19. Sequencing input: peripheral blood. The chain carries TRBV6-5 and TRBJ1-1, with D tentatively TRBD1 (5 bases). Here the CDR3 DNA reads TGTGCCAGCAGTTACACTTGGGGGGAAAACACTGAAGCTTTCTTT. As protein: CASSYTWGENTEAFF.